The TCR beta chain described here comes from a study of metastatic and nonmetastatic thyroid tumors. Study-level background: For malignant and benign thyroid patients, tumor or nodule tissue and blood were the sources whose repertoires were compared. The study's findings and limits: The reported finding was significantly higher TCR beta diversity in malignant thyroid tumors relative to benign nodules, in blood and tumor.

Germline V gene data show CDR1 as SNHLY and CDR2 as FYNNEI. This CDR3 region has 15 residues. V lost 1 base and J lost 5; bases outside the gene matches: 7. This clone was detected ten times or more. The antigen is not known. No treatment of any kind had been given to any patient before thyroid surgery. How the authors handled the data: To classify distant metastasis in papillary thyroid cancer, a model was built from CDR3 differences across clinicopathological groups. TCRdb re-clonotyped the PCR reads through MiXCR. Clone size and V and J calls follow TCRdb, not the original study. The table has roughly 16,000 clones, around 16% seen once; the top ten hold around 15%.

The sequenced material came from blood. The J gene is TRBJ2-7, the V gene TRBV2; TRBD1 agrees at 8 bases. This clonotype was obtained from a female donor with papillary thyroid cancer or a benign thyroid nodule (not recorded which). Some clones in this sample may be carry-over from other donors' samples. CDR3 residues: CASSEGGGQGHEQYF. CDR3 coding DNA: TGTGCCAGCAGTGAAGGTGGCGGACAGGGCCACGAGCAGTACTTC. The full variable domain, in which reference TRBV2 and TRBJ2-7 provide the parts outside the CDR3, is EPEVTQTPSHQVTQMGQEVILRCVPISNHLYFYWYRQILGQKVEFLVSFYNNEISEKSEIFDDQFSVERPDGSNFTLKIRSTKLEDSAMYFCASSEGGGQGHEQYFGPGTRLTVT.